This TCR beta chain was sequenced during a study of PD-1 blockade in mismatch repair-deficient tumors (dated by TCRdb to the late 2010s). At the level of the whole study: Between late 2013 and September 2016, the trial enrolled roughly 85 consecutive patients with approximately 13 mismatch repair-deficient cancer types, every one of whom had been previously treated and was progressing. Tumor-associated T cell clones were tracked in the peripheral blood of patients responding to PD-1 blockade by deep sequencing of TCR CDR3 regions. Overall study outcomes, separate from this receptor: After pembrolizumab, tumor-resident clones, which were often undetectable in blood before treatment, expanded rapidly and then contracted, generally ahead of radiologic responses.

For this chain, trimming is 4 bases at the V end and 3 bases at the J end, and the number of junction bases without a gene match is 11. Including cysteine and phenylalanine, the CDR3 has 17 amino acids. The CDR3 DNA has 51 bases and is translated from base 1. As encoded in the germline V gene, CDR1 is SGHTA while CDR2 is FQGNSA. For each enrolled patient, mismatch repair deficiency was established using either polymerase chain reaction or immunohistochemistry. TCR sequencing was performed for a few patients who responded to pembrolizumab therapy. Pembrolizumab PD-1 blockade was prospectively tested in advanced mismatch repair-deficient cancers, regardless of tissue of origin, in the phase II trial. Peripheral blood T cell samples were collected serially, before PD-1 blockade began and at several time points afterward. Blood sampling times were expressed in weeks after the first pembrolizumab dose.

Points on this clone: No antigen is known for it. No quality values exist for individual bases; no much larger clone is one base distant.

Libraries were built with the immunoSEQ multiplex PCR assay. The table comes from immuneACCESS by way of TCRdb, which keeps in-frame sequences with V and J called. Part of the clones is missing from these tables; in studies checked, under half for an unresolved V gene and the rest for unknown reasons. In this sample the table shows under 85,000 clones, approximately 82% of which occur a single time. Roughly 6% of the sample goes to the ten largest clones. The receptor's source is an adult with mismatch repair-deficient cancer. The sample was peripheral blood, taken 2 weeks after starting pembrolizumab. The chain is assembled from TRBV7-2 and TRBJ1-2; 10 bases in between match TRBD1. In nucleotides, the sequence is TGTGCCAGCAGCTCCCCGCGAGGGACAGGGGACCACTATGGCTACACCTTC. Its product reads: CASSSPRGTGDHYGYTF.